A selection of T cell receptor beta chains follows, all from one sample in a study of cytomegalovirus exposure and HLA in healthy donors. The method was immunoSEQ multiplex PCR; TCRdb's version includes in-frame clones alone and lacks a portion of them. The data hold under 130,000 clones, with 65% to 85% observed a single time. Sequencing was performed on PBMCs. The receptors derive from a male donor in good health and CMV-seronegative. Both conserved end residues are part of each CDR3. The order of the fields is D gene, CDR3 length, clone size, V gene, J gene, CDR3 DNA, CDR3 protein. The D gene is left open where the match is weak. Only part of the rows carry a size: once, few, many, or a class if the clone is expanded.

NA,13,NA,TRBV11-3,TRBJ1-2,TGTGCCAGCAGCTACGGGAGTGACTATGGCTACACCTTC,CASSYGSDYGYTF
NA,13,NA,TRBV5-1,TRBJ1-2,TGCGCCAGCACCACGGGGACTAACTATGGCTACACCTTC,CASTTGTNYGYTF
TRBD2,19,NA,TRBV2,TRBJ2-4,TGTGCCAGCATGCGGTCTAGCGGGTACTTACTAGCGGCCAAAAACATTCAGTACTTC,CASMRSSGYLLAAKNIQYF
TRBD2,15,NA,TRBV6-1,TRBJ2-1,TGTGCCAGCAGTGCCCTAGCGGGAGGGGGGAATGAGCAGTTCTTC,CASSALAGGGNEQFF
TRBD1,16,NA,TRBV2,TRBJ2-2,TGTGCCAGCAGACCGGGACAGGGAAGAAACACCGGGGAGCTGTTTTTT,CASRPGQGRNTGELFF
TRBD2,17,NA,TRBV7-9,TRBJ2-3,TGTGCCAGCAGCCTGCCCGGACTAGCGGGTTTCACAGATACGCAGTATTTT,CASSLPGLAGFTDTQYF
NA,15,NA,TRBV7-9,TRBJ2-3,TGTGCCAGCAGCCTGAGCGGTGGTTTCACAGATACGCAGTATTTT,CASSLSGGFTDTQYF
NA,17,NA,TRBV27,TRBJ2-2,TGTGCCAGCAGTTCCAACAGGGTTGGTTCGTCCCCCGGGGAGCTGTTTTTT,CASSSNRVGSSPGELFF
NA,13,NA,TRBV18,TRBJ2-7,TGTGCCAGCTCACGGGGCAGGGCCGACGAGCAGTACTTC,CASSRGRADEQYF
NA,16,once,TRBV7-3,TRBJ2-1,TGTGCCAGCAGCCTCACCCGGGACTTTTCCTACAATGAGCAGTTCTTC,CASSLTRDFSYNEQFF
NA,14,NA,TRBV5-1,TRBJ1-2,TGCGCCAGCTCTTCTGGGGGGTATGACTATGGCTACACCTTC,CASSSGGYDYGYTF
NA,13,many,TRBV5-1,TRBJ1-2,TGCGCCAGCAGCCCAATGGGAGAACATGGCTACACCTTC,CASSPMGEHGYTF
NA,13,NA,TRBV12-5,TRBJ1-2,TGTGCTAGTGGTTTGGGTCAGGGAAATGGCTACACCTTC,CASGLGQGNGYTF
NA,14,NA,TRBV29-1,TRBJ1-5,TGCAGCGTTGAGTCCGGGGGGGGCAATCAGCCCCAGCATTTT,CSVESGGGNQPQHF
NA,15,NA,TRBV6-6,TRBJ1-4,TGTGCCAGCACAACGACTCTCCAACGACATGAAAAACTGTTTTTT,CASTTTLQRHEKLFF
TRBD2,12,NA,TRBV7-6,TRBJ2-1,TGTGCCAGCAGCGCAACGGGGGGTGAGCAGTTCTTC,CASSATGGEQFF
NA,14,NA,TRBV10-2,TRBJ1-2,TGCGCCAGCAGTAGCCACAGGGACAACTATGGCTACACCTTC,CASSSHRDNYGYTF
NA,14,once,TRBV5-6,TRBJ1-2,TGTGCCAGCAGCTTGGCGGGGAGGGGCTATGGCTACACCTTC,CASSLAGRGYGYTF
TRBD2,15,NA,TRBV27,TRBJ2-1,TGTGCCAGCAGTTTAGGCGGGAGCTCCTACAATGAGCAGTTCTTC,CASSLGGSSYNEQFF
TRBD2,16,NA,TRBV19,TRBJ2-3,TGTGCCAGTAGGCGTGGGGCGGGAGGGCGCACAGATACGCAGTATTTT,CASRRGAGGRTDTQYF
TRBD2,18,NA,TRBV7-9,TRBJ2-2,TGTGCCAGCAGCTTATTTCCCGGGACTAGAGATAAAGGCGGGGAGCTGTTTTTT,CASSLFPGTRDKGGELFF
NA,16,once,TRBV19,TRBJ2-5,TGTGCCAGTAGTATAAATTTCCGCCAGGGGCACGAGACCCAGTACTTC,CASSINFRQGHETQYF
NA,11,NA,TRBV20-1,TRBJ2-1,TGCAGTGCTAGCCTTAGAAATGAGCAGTTCTTC,CSASLRNEQFF
TRBD1,15,NA,TRBV5-4,TRBJ2-7,TGTGCCGGCAGCTTACCGGGACAGGGGGCCTACGAGCAGTACTTC,CAGSLPGQGAYEQYF
NA,14,NA,TRBV10-3,TRBJ1-3,TGTGCCATCAGCCCGGAGGGGACTGGAAACACCATATATTTT,CAISPEGTGNTIYF
TRBD1,13,NA,TRBV29-1,TRBJ2-1,TGCAGCCTCCGGGACAGGGGGCCCAATGAGCAGTTCTTC,CSLRDRGPNEQFF
NA,15,NA,TRBV15,TRBJ1-1,TGTGCCGCCAGCAGAGATCACAGAGAGAACACTGAAGCTTTCTTT,CAASRDHRENTEAFF
NA,15,NA,TRBV29-1,TRBJ2-7,TGCAGCGCTGACGGCGGGGCGGAGGCACCCTACGAGCAGTACTTC,CSADGGAEAPYEQYF
NA,16,few,TRBV4-1,TRBJ2-2,TGCGCCAGCAGCCAAGTCATAGCGGCCTTTACCGGGGAGCTGTTTTTT,CASSQVIAAFTGELFF
TRBD2,17,NA,TRBV19,TRBJ2-1,TGTGCCAGTAGTATAAAGTTTGCGGGGGACTCCTACAATGAGCAGTTCTTC,CASSIKFAGDSYNEQFF
NA,16,NA,TRBV27,TRBJ2-2,TGTGCCAGCAGTTTCCTTCCACAGGCGAACACCGGGGAGCTGTTTTTT,CASSFLPQANTGELFF
NA,14,NA,TRBV27,TRBJ1-2,TGTGCCAGCAGTTTAGTACAAAATAACTATGGCTACACCTTC,CASSLVQNNYGYTF
NA,15,NA,TRBV7-9,TRBJ2-3,TGTGCCAGCAGCCCTCCCGGGACTTTGACAGATACGCAGTATTTT,CASSPPGTLTDTQYF
TRBD1,14,NA,TRBV7-3,TRBJ2-1,TGTGCCAGCAGCTGGACAGGGCCGAACAATGAGCAGTTCTTC,CASSWTGPNNEQFF
TRBD2,14,NA,TRBV13,TRBJ2-1,TGTGCCAGCAGCTTAGTTAGCGGGTACAATGAGCAGTTCTTC,CASSLVSGYNEQFF
NA,13,few,TRBV12-5,TRBJ1-1,TGTGCTAGTGGTTTAACAGGGAACACTGAAGCTTTCTTT,CASGLTGNTEAFF
NA,14,NA,TRBV7-2,TRBJ1-6,TGTGCCAGCAGCCACAGGGTAACCAATTCACCCCTCCACTTT,CASSHRVTNSPLHF
NA,14,NA,TRBV11-2,TRBJ2-1,TGTGCCAGCAACGCGCTCGGACAGTTCAATGAGCAGTTCTTC,CASNALGQFNEQFF
TRBD1,14,NA,TRBV19,TRBJ1-2,TGTGCCAGTAGTATTAACAGGGGGCCAGGGGGCTACACCTTC,CASSINRGPGGYTF
TRBD2,15,NA,TRBV4-2,TRBJ2-1,TGTGCCAGCAGCCGACTAGCGGGAGATTCCAATGAGCAGTTCTTC,CASSRLAGDSNEQFF
TRBD2,20,few,TRBV14,TRBJ2-1,TGTGCCAGCAGCCAAAGACTGGGACTAGCGGGATTCAGTTCCTACAATGAGCAGTTCTTC,CASSQRLGLAGFSSYNEQFF
NA,13,NA,TRBV12-5,TRBJ1-4,TGTGCTAGTGGTTTGGAGCCGCGCGGAAAACTGTTTTTT,CASGLEPRGKLFF
NA,14,NA,TRBV27,TRBJ1-1,TGTGCCAGCAAGTTGGGAGGGGGGAACACTGAAGCTTTCTTT,CASKLGGGNTEAFF
NA,14,few,TRBV7-9,TRBJ2-5,TGTGCCAGCAGCTCCCCCCCCCGGGGGGAGACCCAGTACTTC,CASSSPPRGETQYF
NA,14,NA,TRBV7-8,TRBJ1-5,TGTGCCAGCAGCTTATTACAGACCAATCAGCCCCAGCATTTT,CASSLLQTNQPQHF
NA,15,NA,TRBV4-1,TRBJ2-2,TGCGCCAGCAGCCCTCACAGCGGTTACACCGGGGAGCTGTTTTTT,CASSPHSGYTGELFF
TRBD1,19,NA,TRBV19,TRBJ1-5,TGTGCCAGTAGTATAGATCCCCCAGGACAGGCCCGTCGCAATCAGCCCCAGCATTTT,CASSIDPPGQARRNQPQHF
NA,13,NA,TRBV9,TRBJ2-5,TGTGCCAGCAGCGCCTCAGGGTTGGAGACCCAGTACTTC,CASSASGLETQYF
NA,14,NA,TRBV5-1,TRBJ1-1,TGCGCCAGCAGCCCACAGGGTGAGGACACTGAAGCTTTCTTT,CASSPQGEDTEAFF
NA,16,NA,TRBV7-3,TRBJ2-2,TGTGCCAGCAGCTTATTGCGGGCCCAAAACACCGGGGAGCTGTTTTTT,CASSLLRAQNTGELFF
TRBD2,17,NA,TRBV7-2,TRBJ2-3,TGTGCCAGCAGCCCTTGGGGCGGGGGGGCATCCACAGATACGCAGTATTTT,CASSPWGGGASTDTQYF
TRBD2,13,NA,TRBV30,TRBJ2-4,TGTGCCTGGTGTTCTGGGGGAGGGCCCATTCAGTACTTC,CAWCSGGGPIQYF
TRBD2,15,NA,TRBV5-1,TRBJ2-1,TGCGCCAGCAGCTTGGGAACTAGCGGGACAAATGAGCAGTTCTTC,CASSLGTSGTNEQFF
TRBD1,14,NA,TRBV28,TRBJ2-2,TGTGCCACGTCCCGGGACAGGGAGGCCGGGGAGCTGTTTTTT,CATSRDREAGELFF
NA,17,NA,TRBV4-2,TRBJ2-7,TGTGCCAGCAGCCAGATTTTAAGCCGGACAGCTAACTACGAGCAGTACTTC,CASSQILSRTANYEQYF